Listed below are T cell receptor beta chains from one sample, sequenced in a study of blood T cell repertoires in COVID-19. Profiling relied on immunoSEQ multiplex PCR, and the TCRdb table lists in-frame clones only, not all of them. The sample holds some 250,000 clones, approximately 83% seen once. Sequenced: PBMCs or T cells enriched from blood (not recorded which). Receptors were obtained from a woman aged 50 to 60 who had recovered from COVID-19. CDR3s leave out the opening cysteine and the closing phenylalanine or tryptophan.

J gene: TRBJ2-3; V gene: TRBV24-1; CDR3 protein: ATSDWNSGRFTDTQY
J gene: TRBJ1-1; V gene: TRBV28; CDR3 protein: ASIQGPAEAF
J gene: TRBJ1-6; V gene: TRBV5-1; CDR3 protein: ASREVMSNSPLH
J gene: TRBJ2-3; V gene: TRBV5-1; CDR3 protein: ASTLAGYHTDTQY
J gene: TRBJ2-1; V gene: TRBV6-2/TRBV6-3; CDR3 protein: ASSAGVASGIPYLRNEQF
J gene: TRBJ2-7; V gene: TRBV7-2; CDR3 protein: ASSTPTTYEQY
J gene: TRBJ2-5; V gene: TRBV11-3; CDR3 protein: ASSEAGTGGETQY
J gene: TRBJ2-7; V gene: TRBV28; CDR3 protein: ASSPPVRGNEQY
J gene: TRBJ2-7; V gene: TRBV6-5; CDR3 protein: ASSYARDSAYEQY
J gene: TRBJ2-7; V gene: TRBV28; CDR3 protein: ASSLFLVRH
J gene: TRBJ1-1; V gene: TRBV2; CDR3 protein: ATGQGPLTEAF
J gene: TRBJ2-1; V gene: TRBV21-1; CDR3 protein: ASSQGTSGFYNEQF
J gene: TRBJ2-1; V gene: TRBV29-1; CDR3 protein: SVAISLYNEQF
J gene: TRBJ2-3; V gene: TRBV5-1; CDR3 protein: ASSLQVPDTQY
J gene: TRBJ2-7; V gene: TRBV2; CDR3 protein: ASSEAPGAAGEQY
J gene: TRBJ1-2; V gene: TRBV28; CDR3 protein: ASSYRGGNHYGYT
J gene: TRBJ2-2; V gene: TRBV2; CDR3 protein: ASSEIDRGRPGELF
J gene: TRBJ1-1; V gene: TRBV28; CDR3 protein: ASMYIWPTEAF
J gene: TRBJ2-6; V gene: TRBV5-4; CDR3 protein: ASTEILAVGANVLT
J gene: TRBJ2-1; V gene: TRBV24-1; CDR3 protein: ATSDTLGRYNEQF
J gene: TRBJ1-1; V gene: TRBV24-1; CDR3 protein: ATSGSGGDNTEAF
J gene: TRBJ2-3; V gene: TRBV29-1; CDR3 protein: SVSFTDTQY
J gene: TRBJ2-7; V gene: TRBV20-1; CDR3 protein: SASTGGRAYEQY
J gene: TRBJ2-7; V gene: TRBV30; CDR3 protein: AWSLRASGSIYRVYEQY
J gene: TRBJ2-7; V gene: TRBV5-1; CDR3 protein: ASSLGRGREQY
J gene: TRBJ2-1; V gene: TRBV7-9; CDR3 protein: ASSLVTAQF
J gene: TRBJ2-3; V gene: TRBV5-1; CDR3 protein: ASSTATTDTQY
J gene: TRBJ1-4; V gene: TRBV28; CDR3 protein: ASSRTGGGEKLF
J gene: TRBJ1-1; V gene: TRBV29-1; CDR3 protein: SASQGGYTEAF
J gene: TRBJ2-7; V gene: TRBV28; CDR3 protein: ASSKPDYYEQY
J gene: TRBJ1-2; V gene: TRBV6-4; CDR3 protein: ASSDIGQGVSGYT
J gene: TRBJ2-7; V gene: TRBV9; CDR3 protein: ASSDNSDEQY
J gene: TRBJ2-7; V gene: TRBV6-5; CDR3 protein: ASSSGGEQY